This section outlines one TCR beta chain sequence together with its context. Under the authors' procedure: The authors estimated nucleated cell counts from reference gene primer amplification. Sequencing used immunoSEQ multiplex PCR; TCRdb keeps in-frame clones, though not all of them. V and J calls and clone size are given by that table; D and trimming were obtained from the DNA. The sample lists over 120,000 clones; more than 75% were seen once. The CDR3 runs 18 residues. Germline assignment: CDR1 MNHNY and CDR2 SVGAGI (reference sequence). V dropped 5 bases and J dropped 5; count of bases not matched to a gene: 15. Participants' own reports of clinical history determined their cohort assignment. For recovered donors of Cohort 3, there were two negative PCRs, clearance, or symptom resolution. This sample is part of a study of blood T cell repertoires in COVID-19.

This receptor was identified in a man aged 55-75 years who had recovered from COVID-19. The chain couples TRBV6-6 to TRBJ1-4, with 9 bases aligning to TRBD1. The sequencing input was PBMCs or T cells enriched from blood (not recorded which). The CDR3 DNA follows: TGTGCCAGCAGTCCAAAAATCTATCGGACAGGGGAGAATGAAAAACTGTTTTTT. As protein: CASSPKIYRTGENEKLFF.